The clone carrying this TCR beta chain was counted between two and nine times. The antigen remains unidentified. The sample belongs to a study of shared clonotypes between healthy human individuals. Background on the study: Per donor, CD8 memory used one plate, CD8 naive used two, CD4 memory used three and CD4 naive used three. Study-level points and caveats: A small donor pool kept down the genetic and exposure-history diversity that was represented.

CD4+ cells underwent separation, giving CD45RA+ naive and CD45RA-negative memory subsets. Germline V gene lookup returns CDR1 SNHLY and CDR2 FYNNEI. V was shortened by 4 bases and J by 0 bases, with 9 bases between the two germline ends. The CDR3 totals 14 residues. Per the authors' pipeline: Quality scores were absent from the junction-only immunoSEQ sequences, so filtering differed. The assay was immunoSEQ multiplex PCR, and TCRdb's table has in-frame clones only and misses some. V and J calls and clone size come straight from that table; D and trimming were deduced from the DNA. The data contain 1.4 million to 1.5 million clones, roughly 96% of them singletons.

The sample was naive CD4+ T cells sorted from blood. Specified subset: CD45RA+ positively selected. This TCR was sampled from a man aged 25-40 years in good health. The gene calls are TRBV2 and TRBJ1-1; D uncertain. CDR3: CASSGLRMNTEAFF. As DNA, the CDR3 is TGTGCCAGCAGTGGGCTGAGGATGAACACTGAAGCTTTCTTT.